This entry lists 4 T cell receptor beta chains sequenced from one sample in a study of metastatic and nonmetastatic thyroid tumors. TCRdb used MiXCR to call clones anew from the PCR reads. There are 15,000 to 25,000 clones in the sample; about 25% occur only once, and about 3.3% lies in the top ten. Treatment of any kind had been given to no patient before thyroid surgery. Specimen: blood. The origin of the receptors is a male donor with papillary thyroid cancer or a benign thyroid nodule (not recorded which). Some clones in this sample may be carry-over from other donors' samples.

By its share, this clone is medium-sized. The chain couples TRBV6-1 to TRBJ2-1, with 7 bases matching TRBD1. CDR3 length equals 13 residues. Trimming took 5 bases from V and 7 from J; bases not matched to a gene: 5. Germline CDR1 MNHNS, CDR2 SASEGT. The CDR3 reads CASSKQGWNEQFF. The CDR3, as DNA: TGTGCCAGCAGTAAACAGGGGTGGAATGAGCAGTTCTTC.

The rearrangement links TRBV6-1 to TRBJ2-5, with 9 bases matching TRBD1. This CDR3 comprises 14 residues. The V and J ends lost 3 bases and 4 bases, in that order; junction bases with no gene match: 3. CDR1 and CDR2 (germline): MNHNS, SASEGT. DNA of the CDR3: TGTGCCAGCAGTGATTCGACAGGGGGAGAGACCCAGTACTTC. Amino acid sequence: CASSDSTGGETQYF.

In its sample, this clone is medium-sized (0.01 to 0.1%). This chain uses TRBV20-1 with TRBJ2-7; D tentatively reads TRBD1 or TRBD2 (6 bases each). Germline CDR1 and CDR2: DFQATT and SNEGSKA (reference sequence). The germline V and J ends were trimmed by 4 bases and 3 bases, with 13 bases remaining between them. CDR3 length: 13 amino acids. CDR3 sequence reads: CSAIWGADYEQYF. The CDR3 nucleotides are TGCAGTGCTATCTGGGGGGCGGACTACGAGCAGTACTTC.

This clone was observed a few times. CDR3 amino acids: CASSESSGSGIEQFF. The CDR3 coding sequence is TGTGCCAGCAGTGAATCCAGCGGGAGTGGGATTGAGCAGTTCTTC. The V gene is TRBV6-4, the J gene TRBJ2-1; 8 positions agree with TRBD2. Germline-derived CDR1 and CDR2 are MRHNA and SNTAGT. This CDR3 comprises 15 residues. V lost 3 bases and J lost 9; bases outside the gene matches: 10.